This T cell receptor (beta chain) came from a study of T cells in Graves' hyperthyroidism and ophthalmopathy. On this clonotype: Its antigen is still unknown.

Patients with uncontrolled infections, other autoimmune diseases, pregnancy or lactation were excluded. Diagnoses were established using clinical symptoms, serum thyroxine and TRAb, thyroid ultrasound and orbital computed tomography. TCR beta CDR3 regions were amplified from RNA. When the TCR CDR3 underwent first-round RT-PCR, the HTBI primer set was used. In TCRdb, the multiplex PCR reads were re-called with MiXCR into one record per CDR3 protein. The sample lists fewer than 400,000 distinct CDR3 sequences, approximately 25% seen once, with about 70% in the top ten. Study-wide findings and caveats: Most expanded thyroid clonotypes above 0.001 recurred in blood. Ophthalmopathy was predicted by the model a median of approximately 6 months ahead of onset.

This CDR3 contains 13 residues. V gave up 10 bases and J gave up 5 bases, with 12 bases separating them. Germline V CDR1 and CDR2: LNHDA, SQIVND (reference sequence). The sample was blood. The rearrangement uses TRBV19 and TRBJ2-6, with no clear D. This clonotype was sampled from a man between 45 and 60 years old with Graves' hyperthyroidism. The CDR3 spells CATSPSWANVLTF. Written as DNA, the CDR3 is TGTGCCACCTCCCCGTCCTGGGCCAACGTCCTGACTTTC. Variable domain in full (rest from reference TRBV19 and TRBJ2-6): DGGITQSPKYLFRKEGQNVTLSCEQNLNHDAMYWYRQDPGQGLRLIYYSQIVNDFQKGDIAEGYSVSREKKESFPLTVTSAQKNPTAFYLCATSPSWANVLTFGAGSRLTVL.